A selection of T cell receptor beta chains follows, all from one sample in a study of shared clonotypes between healthy human individuals. Sequencing was performed with immunoSEQ multiplex PCR; in TCRdb, only in-frame clones are kept and a portion is missing. The sample contains roughly 1 million clones, approximately 72% of which appear only once. Sequencing was carried out using memory CD4+ T cells sorted from blood. The receptors come from a man aged 18 to 30 in good health. Both conserved end residues are trimmed from each CDR3.

cdr3_aa: ASSKRASDYNEQF
j_call: TRBJ2-1
v_call: TRBV2

cdr3_aa: ASSLTGKHTEAF
j_call: TRBJ1-1
v_call: TRBV5-1

cdr3_aa: ASSLSGRETQY
j_call: TRBJ2-5
v_call: TRBV27

cdr3_aa: ASSRQENTGELF
j_call: TRBJ2-2
v_call: TRBV11-1

cdr3_aa: ASSPGTGGSYYEQY
j_call: TRBJ2-7
v_call: TRBV28

cdr3_aa: ASSQVGNTIY
j_call: TRBJ1-3
v_call: TRBV14

cdr3_aa: ASGGRRETQY
j_call: TRBJ2-5
v_call: TRBV28

cdr3_aa: ASSFTRLVGNEQF
j_call: TRBJ2-1
v_call: TRBV27

cdr3_aa: ASSAQGGPYEQY
j_call: -
v_call: TRBV25-1

cdr3_aa: ASIESANTEAF
j_call: TRBJ1-1
v_call: TRBV6-6

cdr3_aa: ASSLGQIGGTYEQY
j_call: TRBJ2-7
v_call: TRBV5-1

cdr3_aa: ASSPVAGGSYEQY
j_call: TRBJ2-7
v_call: TRBV7-2

cdr3_aa: SVRTGGLTGTEAF
j_call: TRBJ1-1
v_call: TRBV29-1

cdr3_aa: ASSQDRGFEQY
j_call: TRBJ2-7
v_call: TRBV4-3

cdr3_aa: ASSPSGGPEGYT
j_call: TRBJ1-2
v_call: TRBV18

cdr3_aa: ASSYSTSGGGNEQF
j_call: TRBJ2-1
v_call: TRBV6-5

cdr3_aa: ASSEGPRREQF
j_call: TRBJ2-1
v_call: TRBV6-1

cdr3_aa: ASSQGVAF
j_call: TRBJ1-1
v_call: TRBV28

cdr3_aa: ASSYEGTGGYT
j_call: TRBJ1-2
v_call: TRBV5-1

cdr3_aa: ASSPQGLAGNTIY
j_call: TRBJ1-3
v_call: TRBV7-8

cdr3_aa: ASSLGTGGYTEAF
j_call: TRBJ1-1
v_call: TRBV5-1

cdr3_aa: ASSSRTSGRAWEQF
j_call: TRBJ2-1
v_call: TRBV6-5

cdr3_aa: ASSQSGTSSDTQY
j_call: TRBJ2-3
v_call: TRBV4-3

cdr3_aa: ASSQETGVETQY
j_call: TRBJ2-5
v_call: TRBV4-3

cdr3_aa: ASSLTRDSPLH
j_call: TRBJ1-6
v_call: TRBV7-3

cdr3_aa: ASSLGQGVNTGELF
j_call: TRBJ2-2
v_call: TRBV5-4

cdr3_aa: ASSVAGMNTEAF
j_call: TRBJ1-1
v_call: TRBV9